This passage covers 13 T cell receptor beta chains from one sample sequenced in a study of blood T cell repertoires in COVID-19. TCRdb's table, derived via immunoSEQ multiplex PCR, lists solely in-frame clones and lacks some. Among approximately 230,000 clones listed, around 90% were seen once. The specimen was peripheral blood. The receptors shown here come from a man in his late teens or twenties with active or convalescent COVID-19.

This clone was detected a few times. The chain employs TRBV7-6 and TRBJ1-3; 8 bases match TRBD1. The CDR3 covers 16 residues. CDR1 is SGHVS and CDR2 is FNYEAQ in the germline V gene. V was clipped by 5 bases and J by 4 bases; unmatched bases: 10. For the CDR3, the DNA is TGTGCCAGCAGCGGACGTTTAAGGGACAGGGGAAACACCATATATTTT. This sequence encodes CASSGRLRDRGNTIYF.

The chain's CDR3 is CASSLGALSSPLHF. In DNA, the CDR3 is TGTGCCAGCAGCTTGGGGGCTTTGAGTTCACCCCTCCACTTT. The chain has TRBV5-4 and TRBJ1-6; no reliable D call. Trimming stripped 0 bases from V and 9 bases from J, with 10 bases between. The CDR3 extends over 14 amino acids. The germline V gene encodes CDR1 SGHNT and CDR2 YYREEE (reference sequence).

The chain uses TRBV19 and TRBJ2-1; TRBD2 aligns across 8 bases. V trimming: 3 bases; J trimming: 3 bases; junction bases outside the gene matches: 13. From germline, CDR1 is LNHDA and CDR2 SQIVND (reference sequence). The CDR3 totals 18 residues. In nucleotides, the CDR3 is TGTGCCAGTAGTATTGGAACTAGCGGTTTGTATGTCTACAATGAGCAGTTCTTC. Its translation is CASSIGTSGLYVYNEQFF.

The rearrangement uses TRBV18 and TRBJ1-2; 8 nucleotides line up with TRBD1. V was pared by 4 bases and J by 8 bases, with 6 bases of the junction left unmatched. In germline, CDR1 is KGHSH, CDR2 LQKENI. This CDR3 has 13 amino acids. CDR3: CASSLGQEIGYTF. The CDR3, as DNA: TGTGCCAGCTCACTGGGACAGGAGATCGGCTACACCTTC.

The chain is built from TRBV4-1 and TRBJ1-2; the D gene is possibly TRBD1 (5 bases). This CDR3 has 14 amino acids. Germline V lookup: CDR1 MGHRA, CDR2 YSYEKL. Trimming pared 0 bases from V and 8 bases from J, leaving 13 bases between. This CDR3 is CASSQDQTARGYTF. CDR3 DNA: TGCGCCAGCAGCCAAGATCAGACAGCGCGGGGCTACACCTTC.

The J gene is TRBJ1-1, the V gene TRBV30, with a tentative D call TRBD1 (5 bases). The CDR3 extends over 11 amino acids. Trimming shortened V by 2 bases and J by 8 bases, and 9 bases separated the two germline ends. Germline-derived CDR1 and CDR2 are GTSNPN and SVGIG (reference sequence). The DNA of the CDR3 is TGTGCCTGGAGTTCCAGGGTCGAAGCTTTCTTT. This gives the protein CAWSSRVEAFF.

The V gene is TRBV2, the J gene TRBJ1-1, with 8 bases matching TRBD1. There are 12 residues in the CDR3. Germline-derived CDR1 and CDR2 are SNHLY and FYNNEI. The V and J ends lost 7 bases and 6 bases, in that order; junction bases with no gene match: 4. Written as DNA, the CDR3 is TGTGCCAGCAAGGACAGGGTGCCTGAAGCTTTCTTT. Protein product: CASKDRVPEAFF.

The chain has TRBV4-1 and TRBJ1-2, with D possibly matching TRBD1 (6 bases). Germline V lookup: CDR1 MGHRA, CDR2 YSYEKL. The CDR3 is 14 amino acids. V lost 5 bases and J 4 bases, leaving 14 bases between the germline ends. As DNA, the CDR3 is TGCGCCAGCAGCAACGAGGGGGAAAGCTATGGCTACACCTTC. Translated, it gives CASSNEGESYGYTF.

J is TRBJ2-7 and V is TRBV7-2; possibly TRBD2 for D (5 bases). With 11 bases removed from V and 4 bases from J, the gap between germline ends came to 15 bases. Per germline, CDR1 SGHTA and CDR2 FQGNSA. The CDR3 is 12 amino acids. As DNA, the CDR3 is TGTGCCTCCTTGGGAGAATCTTACGAGCAGTACTTC. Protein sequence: CASLGESYEQYF.

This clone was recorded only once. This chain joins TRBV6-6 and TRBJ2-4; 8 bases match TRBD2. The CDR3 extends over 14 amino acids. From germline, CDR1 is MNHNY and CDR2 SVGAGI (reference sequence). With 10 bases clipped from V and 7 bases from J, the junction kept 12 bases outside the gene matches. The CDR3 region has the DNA TGTGCCACAGAACAGCGGGAGTCAGTGAACATTCAGTACTTC. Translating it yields CATEQRESVNIQYF.

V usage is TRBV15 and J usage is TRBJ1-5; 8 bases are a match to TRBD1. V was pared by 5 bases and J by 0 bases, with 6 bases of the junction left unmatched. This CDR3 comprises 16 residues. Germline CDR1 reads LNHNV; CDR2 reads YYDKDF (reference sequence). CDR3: CATSRGQGYSNQPQHF. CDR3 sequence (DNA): TGTGCCACCAGCCGTGGACAGGGATATAGCAATCAGCCCCAGCATTTT.

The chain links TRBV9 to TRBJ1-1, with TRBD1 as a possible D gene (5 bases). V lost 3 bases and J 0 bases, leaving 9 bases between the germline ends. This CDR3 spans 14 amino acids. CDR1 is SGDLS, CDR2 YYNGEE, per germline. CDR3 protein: CASSDATVNTEAFF. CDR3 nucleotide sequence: TGTGCCAGCAGCGACGCGACAGTGAACACTGAAGCTTTCTTT.

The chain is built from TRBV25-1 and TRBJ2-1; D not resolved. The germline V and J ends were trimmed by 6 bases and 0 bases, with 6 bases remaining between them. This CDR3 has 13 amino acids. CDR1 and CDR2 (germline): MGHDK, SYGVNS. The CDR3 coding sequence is TGTGCCAGCAGGGCCCTCTCCTACAATGAGCAGTTCTTC. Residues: CASRALSYNEQFF.